Listed below are T cell receptor beta chains from one sample, sequenced in a study of molecular identifiers for immune sequencing clone quantification. Each CDR3 protein gets one entry after TCRdb re-called the PCR reads with MiXCR. The sample yields some 580,000 distinct CDR3 sequences, about 25% seen once. The sequenced sample consisted of naive CD8+ T cells from blood, with Jurkat cell RNA spiked in. The source is a human donor in good health. Some libraries in this study had Jurkat cell RNA spiked in. The CDR3 runs from the conserved cysteine through the conserved F or W. Fields, in order: J gene, D gene, V gene, clone size, CDR3 protein, CDR3 DNA. A D gene is named only where the DNA matches it firmly. Size values are once, few and many counts, or a class for expanded clones, and some rows have none.

j_gene: TRBJ2-7; d_gene: -; v_gene: TRBV5-6; abundance: few; CDR3aa: CASSRGLGELYEQYF; CDR3nt: TGTGCCAGCAGCCGCGGACTCGGGGAGTTGTACGAGCAGTACTTC
j_gene: TRBJ2-6; d_gene: -; v_gene: TRBV27; abundance: -; CDR3aa: CASSHVTVSGANVLTF; CDR3nt: TGTGCCAGCAGCCACGTCACAGTATCTGGGGCCAACGTCCTGACTTTC
j_gene: TRBJ2-7; d_gene: TRBD2; v_gene: TRBV6-5; abundance: many; CDR3aa: CASNGRSSYEQYF; CDR3nt: TGTGCCAGCAACGGGAGGAGCTCCTACGAGCAGTACTTC
j_gene: TRBJ2-7; d_gene: -; v_gene: TRBV6-2/TRBV6-3; abundance: many; CDR3aa: CASSYSGRNEQYF; CDR3nt: TGTGCCAGCAGTTACTCAGGAAGGAACGAGCAGTACTTC
j_gene: TRBJ2-7; d_gene: TRBD2; v_gene: TRBV20-1; abundance: many; CDR3aa: CSARDVGTSMYEQYF; CDR3nt: TGCAGTGCTAGAGATGTTGGGACTAGTATGTACGAGCAGTACTTC
j_gene: TRBJ2-3; d_gene: TRBD1; v_gene: TRBV12-3/TRBV12-4; abundance: many; CDR3aa: CASSLVGQGSDTQYF; CDR3nt: TGTGCCAGCAGTTTAGTAGGACAGGGCTCAGATACGCAGTATTTT
j_gene: TRBJ2-5; d_gene: TRBD2; v_gene: TRBV3-1; abundance: few; CDR3aa: CASSQEGLAAQETQYF; CDR3nt: TGTGCCAGCAGCCAAGAGGGACTAGCGGCTCAAGAGACCCAGTACTTC
j_gene: TRBJ2-1; d_gene: -; v_gene: TRBV19; abundance: -; CDR3aa: CACSIFGQNYNEQFF; CDR3nt: TGTGCCTGTAGTATCTTCGGACAGAATTACAATGAGCAGTTCTTC
j_gene: TRBJ1-2; d_gene: TRBD1; v_gene: TRBV29-1; abundance: few; CDR3aa: CSAITPTGLLDGYTF; CDR3nt: TGCAGCGCTATCACGCCGACAGGGCTTCTCGATGGCTACACCTTC
j_gene: TRBJ2-3; d_gene: -; v_gene: TRBV6-2/TRBV6-3; abundance: many; CDR3aa: CATRPTQGTDTQYF; CDR3nt: TGTGCCACCAGACCCACGCAGGGCACAGATACGCAGTATTTT
j_gene: TRBJ1-6; d_gene: -; v_gene: TRBV9; abundance: -; CDR3aa: CASSDGTELSPLHF; CDR3nt: TGTGCCAGCAGCGACGGGACTGAACTTTCACCCCTCCACTTT
j_gene: TRBJ2-7; d_gene: TRBD1; v_gene: TRBV4-1; abundance: -; CDR3aa: CASSRIAGTGPYEQYF; CDR3nt: TGCGCCAGCAGCCGAATCGCCGGGACAGGACCCTACGAGCAGTACTTC
j_gene: TRBJ2-7; d_gene: TRBD2; v_gene: TRBV28; abundance: many; CDR3aa: CASSSPQGTSGEPYEQYF; CDR3nt: TGTGCCAGCAGTTCACCCCAGGGGACTAGCGGAGAACCCTACGAGCAGTACTTC
j_gene: TRBJ1-1; d_gene: -; v_gene: TRBV20-1; abundance: -; CDR3aa: CSARDPGDLNTEAFF; CDR3nt: TGCAGTGCTAGAGATCCGGGGGACCTGAACACTGAAGCTTTCTTT
j_gene: TRBJ1-5; d_gene: -; v_gene: TRBV11-2; abundance: -; CDR3aa: CASSEGRQGGQPQHF; CDR3nt: TGTGCCAGCAGCGAGGGGCGTCAGGGCGGTCAGCCCCAGCATTTT
j_gene: TRBJ2-2; d_gene: -; v_gene: TRBV5-6; abundance: few; CDR3aa: CASSLVWGENTGELFF; CDR3nt: TGTGCCAGCAGCTTGGTCTGGGGGGAGAACACCGGGGAGCTGTTTTTT
j_gene: TRBJ1-2; d_gene: -; v_gene: TRBV30; abundance: -; CDR3aa: CAWWSYYGYTF; CDR3nt: TGTGCCTGGTGGAGTTACTATGGCTACACCTTC
j_gene: TRBJ2-7; d_gene: TRBD2; v_gene: TRBV20-1; abundance: many; CDR3aa: CSATGLADGEQYF; CDR3nt: TGCAGTGCAACGGGACTAGCGGACGGCGAGCAGTACTTC
j_gene: TRBJ2-2; d_gene: TRBD2; v_gene: TRBV5-1; abundance: many; CDR3aa: CASSLAGRTGELFF; CDR3nt: TGCGCCAGCAGCTTAGCGGGGAGGACCGGGGAGCTGTTTTTT
j_gene: TRBJ2-7; d_gene: -; v_gene: TRBV29-1; abundance: many; CDR3aa: CSVEDVGTYEQYF; CDR3nt: TGCAGCGTTGAAGATGTGGGGACCTACGAGCAGTACTTC
j_gene: TRBJ2-3; d_gene: TRBD2; v_gene: TRBV5-1; abundance: many; CDR3aa: CASRRLADRREDTQYF; CDR3nt: TGCGCCAGCAGGCGCCTAGCGGATCGAAGGGAAGATACGCAGTATTTT
j_gene: TRBJ2-1; d_gene: TRBD2; v_gene: TRBV7-2; abundance: many; CDR3aa: CALRTSGSNEQFF; CDR3nt: TGTGCCCTCCGGACTAGCGGGTCCAATGAGCAGTTCTTC
j_gene: TRBJ2-3; d_gene: TRBD2; v_gene: TRBV6-5; abundance: many; CDR3aa: CASSPLAGGPGDTQYF; CDR3nt: TGTGCCAGCAGCCCACTAGCGGGGGGGCCTGGGGATACGCAGTATTTT
j_gene: TRBJ2-1; d_gene: -; v_gene: TRBV19; abundance: few; CDR3aa: CASSKDSSSYNEQFF; CDR3nt: TGTGCCAGTAGTAAAGACTCGAGCTCCTACAATGAGCAGTTCTTC
j_gene: TRBJ2-1; d_gene: -; v_gene: TRBV28; abundance: -; CDR3aa: CASTDMHEQFF; CDR3nt: TGTGCCAGCACCGACATGCATGAGCAGTTCTTC
j_gene: TRBJ2-7; d_gene: -; v_gene: TRBV30; abundance: many; CDR3aa: CAWSLGMYEQYF; CDR3nt: TGTGCCTGGAGCCTGGGGATGTACGAGCAGTACTTC
j_gene: TRBJ2-3; d_gene: -; v_gene: TRBV4-3; abundance: few; CDR3aa: CASSQDPATGTPDTQYF; CDR3nt: TGCGCCAGCAGCCAAGATCCGGCGACGGGAACCCCAGATACGCAGTATTTT